The 28 T cell receptor beta chains below all came from one sample that was sequenced in a study of blood T cell repertoires in COVID-19. The method was immunoSEQ multiplex PCR; TCRdb's version includes in-frame clones alone and lacks a portion of them. The sample yields roughly 170,000 clones, about 86% seen once. The sample consisted of peripheral blood. These receptors were collected from a woman in her 70s with COVID-19, enrolled during active disease.

V usage is TRBV24-1 and J usage is TRBJ2-1; D is undetermined. Germline-derived CDR1 and CDR2 are KGHDR and SFDVKD. With 3 bases removed from V and 6 bases from J, the gap between germline ends came to 5 bases. This CDR3 comprises 12 residues. The CDR3 loop reads CATSDLLNEQFF. For the CDR3, the DNA is TGTGCCACCAGTGATCTCCTCAATGAGCAGTTCTTC.

In its sample, this clone was seen a few times. The chain couples TRBV7-9 to TRBJ1-2; TRBD1 matches 9 bases. The CDR3 runs 13 residues. Losses at the gene ends were 5 bases for V and 6 bases for J; bases not matched to a gene: 4. Germline CDR1 reads SEHNR; CDR2 reads FQNEAQ (reference sequence). The CDR3 loop is CASSQTGGNGYTF. DNA for the CDR3: TGTGCCAGCAGCCAGACAGGGGGTAATGGCTACACCTTC.

The CDR3 sequence is CASSIRSGANVLTF. CDR3 nucleotide sequence: TGTGCCAGCAGCATCCGCTCTGGGGCCAACGTCCTGACTTTC. The rearrangement links TRBV11-3 to TRBJ2-6; D gene uncertain. The germline V gene has CDR1 SGHNT and CDR2 YENEEA. V gave up 5 bases and J gave up 0 bases, with 5 bases separating them. The CDR3 extends over 14 amino acids.

The chain is built from TRBV6-6 and TRBJ2-7, with 7 bases identical to TRBD1. V was pared by 10 bases and J by 2 bases, with 11 bases of the junction left unmatched. Germline CDR1 is MNHNY and CDR2 is SVGAGI (reference sequence). The length of the CDR3 is 14 residues. The CDR3 protein is CATRVVGQTYEQYF. DNA of the CDR3: TGTGCCACCCGGGTGGTGGGACAGACCTACGAGCAGTACTTC.

The genes are TRBV27 and TRBJ2-7, with 7 bases fitting TRBD2. The germline V gene has CDR1 MNHEY and CDR2 SMNVEV (reference sequence). This CDR3 comprises 15 residues. V trimming: 6 bases; J trimming: 4 bases; junction bases outside the gene matches: 12. As DNA, the CDR3 is TGTGCCAGCAGATCTTTTCTAGCGGTAGGATACGAGCAGTACTTC. Residues: CASRSFLAVGYEQYF.

The J gene is TRBJ2-7, the V gene TRBV19; 8 bases line up with TRBD2. Germline V CDR1 and CDR2: LNHDA, SQIVND (reference sequence). The CDR3 totals 15 residues. V lost 4 bases to trimming and J lost 3 bases; unmatched junction nucleotides: 8. The CDR3 loop reads CASSTTERGYYEQYF. DNA of the CDR3: TGTGCCAGTAGTACCACGGAGCGGGGGTACTACGAGCAGTACTTC.

The chain links TRBV6-5 to TRBJ1-2; tentative D call: TRBD1 (6 bases). This CDR3 has 14 amino acids. The germline V and J ends were trimmed by 4 bases and 3 bases, with 12 bases remaining between them. Germline lookup yields CDR1 MNHEY and CDR2 SVGAGI. The CDR3 region is CASSSDSPHYGYTF. The CDR3 bases are TGTGCCAGCAGTTCGGACAGCCCTCACTATGGCTACACCTTC.

The count of this clone is one. V is TRBV19 and J is TRBJ1-1; possible D gene TRBD1, 6 bases. There are 13 residues in the CDR3. Trimming cost V 9 bases and J 4 bases, with 15 bases left between them. Germline CDR1 and CDR2: LNHDA and SQIVND (reference sequence). The CDR3 reads CASRTQQGTEAFF. The CDR3 region has the DNA TGTGCCAGCCGGACCCAACAGGGCACTGAAGCTTTCTTT.

This chain links TRBV5-1 with TRBJ2-7; 8 nucleotides agree with TRBD2. Losses at the gene ends were 2 bases for V and 4 bases for J; bases not matched to a gene: 5. The germline V gene has CDR1 SGHRS and CDR2 YFSETQ. This CDR3 has 14 amino acids. This CDR3 reads CASSLAGEEYEQYF. As DNA, the CDR3 is TGCGCCAGCAGCTTAGCGGGAGAGGAGTACGAGCAGTACTTC.

This clone has just one count. Germline is not matched at one junction end, which may reflect a read error. The rearrangement uses TRBV12-3 or TRBV12-4 and TRBJ1-2; 10 nucleotides agree with TRBD1. CDR3 size: 12 residues. CDR3 DNA sequence: TGTGCCAGCAGTCTCGACAGGGGGCGAAGAGTCTTC. The encoded protein is CASSLDRGRRVF.

The CDR3 here is CASSLGGLETYNEQFF. The CDR3 nucleotides read TGTGCCAGCAGCTTGGGGGGACTAGAGACCTACAATGAGCAGTTCTTC. This chain uses TRBV5-4 with TRBJ2-1, with 8 nucleotides matching TRBD2. CDR3 length equals 16 residues. V shed 0 bases and J 2 bases; nucleotides not matched to a gene: 4. Germline CDR1 reads SGHNT; CDR2 reads YYREEE (reference sequence).

The CDR3, as DNA: TGTGCCAGTAGTATAGGACTAGCGGGAGGCAATGAGCAGTTCTTC. Protein sequence: CASSIGLAGGNEQFF. The chain couples TRBV19 to TRBJ2-1; 13 nucleotides align to TRBD2. The CDR3 is 15 amino acids. V lost 1 base, J lost 6 bases, and 0 bases stayed unmatched. Germline V gives CDR1 LNHDA, CDR2 SQIVND (reference sequence). Supplemented by reference TRBV19 and TRBJ2-1, the full variable domain reads DGGITQSPKYLFRKEGQNVTLSCEQNLNHDAMYWYRQDPGQGLRLIYYSQIVNDFQKGDIAEGYSVSREKKESFPLTVTSAQKNPTAFYLCASSIGLAGGNEQFFGPGTRLTVL.

The chain employs TRBV21-1 and TRBJ2-7; the D call TRBD2 from the table was never checked on the DNA. TRBV21-1 is classified as a pseudogene. The CDR3 consists of 15 residues. The CDR3 region is CASSKGASGPYEQYF. For the CDR3, the DNA is TGTGCCAGCAGCAAAGGCGCTAGCGGCCCCTACGAGCAGTACTTC.

This rearrangement joins TRBV27 to TRBJ2-7; TRBD2 matches 8 bases. Germline lookup yields CDR1 MNHEY and CDR2 SMNVEV (reference sequence). The CDR3 runs 17 residues. The V gene end was trimmed by 3 bases and the J gene end by 2 bases; junction bases not matched to a gene: 12. CDR3 coding DNA: TGTGCCAGCAGTTTTTATGCTAGCGGGTACGGTACCTACGAGCAGTACTTC. This sequence encodes CASSFYASGYGTYEQYF.

This CDR3 is CASSLAGTPLSYEQYF. CDR3 in DNA: TGCGCCAGCAGCTTGGCTGGGACACCTCTCTCCTACGAGCAGTACTTC. This rearrangement joins TRBV5-1 to TRBJ2-7; maybe TRBD1 (6 bases). The CDR3 extends over 16 amino acids. CDR1 is SGHRS, CDR2 YFSETQ, per germline. The germline V and J ends were trimmed by 0 bases and 0 bases, with 13 bases remaining between them.

The chain has TRBV24-1 and TRBJ2-7; 8 bases agree with TRBD1. The length of the CDR3 is 14 residues. CDR1 KGHDR and CDR2 SFDVKD come from the germline V gene. After removal of 3 bases from V and 5 bases from J, the junction contained 5 bases not matched to a gene. In DNA, the CDR3 is TGTGCCACCAGTGATGCGACAGGGGAGAACGAGCAGTACTTC. It translates to CATSDATGENEQYF.

The gene calls are TRBV24-1 and TRBJ2-3; TRBD1 matches 7 bases. Germline assignment: CDR1 KGHDR and CDR2 SFDVKD. CDR3 size: 15 residues. Trimming cost V 5 bases and J 4 bases; bases outside gene matches: 8. This CDR3 reads CATSVPGQVSDTQYF. The CDR3 DNA follows: TGTGCCACCAGTGTTCCAGGACAGGTTTCAGATACGCAGTATTTT.

The J gene is TRBJ2-3, the V gene TRBV5-1; TRBD2 matches at 9 bases. The CDR3 is 14 residues long. Losses at the gene ends were 5 bases for V and 4 bases for J; bases not matched to a gene: 5. The germline V gene encodes CDR1 SGHRS and CDR2 YFSETQ. The CDR3 nucleotides read TGCGCCAGCAGGGCGGGAGGGCCGGCAGATACGCAGTATTTT. Translating it yields CASRAGGPADTQYF.

The chain combines TRBV2 with TRBJ2-2; 10 bases match TRBD2. CDR1 and CDR2 from the germline V gene are SNHLY and FYNNEI. V lost 11 bases, J lost 4 bases, and 16 bases stayed unmatched. The CDR3 is 17 residues long. The CDR3: CAATGLAGAPGTGELFF. DNA for the CDR3: TGTGCCGCCACGGGGCTAGCGGGGGCCCCGGGCACCGGGGAGCTGTTTTTT.

This clone was seen a few times. A junction boundary mismatches the germline segment, possibly from a read error. The rearrangement joins TRBV7-7 to TRBJ1-2; D not certain. Germline V lookup: CDR1 SSHAT, CDR2 FNYEAQ (reference sequence). This CDR3 comprises 12 residues. The CDR3 spells CASTYSLGGYTF. The CDR3 DNA is TGTGCTAGCACCTATTCACTCGGGGGCTACACCTTC.

This chain uses TRBV10-3 with TRBJ2-7, with 8 bases identical to TRBD2. This CDR3 is 14 amino acids long. Germline trimming cut 4 bases from V and 3 bases from J; bases unmatched to any gene: 5. CDR1 is ENHRY, CDR2 SYGVKD, per germline. The CDR3 nucleotides are TGTGCCATCAGTGCTCGGGCGGGAGGCTACGAGCAGTACTTC. Translated, it gives CAISARAGGYEQYF.

The chain carries TRBV27 and TRBJ1-1; a possible D gene is TRBD1 (5 bases). This CDR3 is 14 amino acids long. Trimming shortened V by 2 bases and J by 5 bases, and 12 bases separated the two germline ends. Germline-derived CDR1 and CDR2 are MNHEY and SMNVEV (reference sequence). The CDR3 reads CASSLRYGGTEAFF. CDR3 nucleotides: TGTGCCAGCAGTTTAAGGTACGGGGGGACTGAAGCTTTCTTT.

The V gene is TRBV9, the J gene TRBJ2-7; 10 bases are shared with TRBD2. Trimming cost V 0 bases and J 0 bases; bases outside gene matches: 3. The germline CDR1 and CDR2 sequences are SGDLS and YYNGEE. CDR3 size: 16 residues. The DNA of the CDR3 is TGTGCCAGCAGCGTAGGGGTAGCGGGGGGCTCCTACGAGCAGTACTTC. Its protein is CASSVGVAGGSYEQYF.

This rearrangement joins TRBV4-3 to TRBJ1-6; D not resolved. The germline V gene encodes CDR1 LGHNA and CDR2 YSLEER. The length of the CDR3 is 14 residues. The V end lost 1 base, the J end lost 9 bases, and 10 bases lay between the germline ends. CDR3 region: CASSQARGVSPLHF. Written as DNA, the CDR3 is TGCGCCAGCAGCCAAGCGAGAGGAGTTTCACCCCTCCACTTT.

This sequence joins TRBV19 and TRBJ2-3, with D perhaps TRBD2 (6 bases). V lost 3 bases and J 3 bases, leaving 16 bases between the germline ends. CDR3 length: 16 residues. Germline V lookup: CDR1 LNHDA, CDR2 SQIVND (reference sequence). This CDR3 reads CASSMTRGTGTDTQYF. The CDR3 nucleotides read TGTGCCAGTAGTATGACTCGCGGGACGGGGACAGATACGCAGTATTTT.

The chain recombines TRBV7-2 with TRBJ1-1; tentatively, D is TRBD1 (6 bases). The germline V gene encodes CDR1 SGHTA and CDR2 FQGNSA. The V and J ends lost 8 bases and 8 bases respectively, with 15 bases between them. CDR3 size: 12 residues. Here the CDR3 reads CASGWGRVEAFF. The CDR3 coding sequence is TGTGCCAGCGGGTGGGGGCGTGTGGAAGCTTTCTTT.

The chain carries TRBV12-3 or TRBV12-4 and TRBJ2-7, with no clear D. The CDR3 totals 12 residues. V was trimmed by 3 bases and J by 5 bases, leaving 8 bases between them. CDR3 sequence: CASSFRGHEQYF. The DNA for the CDR3 is TGTGCCAGCAGTTTCCGAGGTCACGAGCAGTACTTC.

This chain joins TRBV7-6 and TRBJ1-5, with D possibly matching TRBD1 (5 bases). The CDR3 totals 17 residues. From germline, CDR1 is SGHVS and CDR2 FNYEAQ. V gave up 4 bases and J gave up 0 bases, with 16 bases separating them. The CDR3 loop is CASSSPGGVDSNQPQHF. The CDR3 region has the DNA TGTGCCAGCAGCTCCCCCGGGGGGGTGGATAGCAATCAGCCCCAGCATTTT. Full variable domain (outside the CDR3, taken from reference TRBV7-6 and TRBJ1-5): GAGVSQSPRYKVTKRGQDVALRCDPISGHVSLYWYRQALGQGPEFLTYFNYEAQQDKSGLPNDRFSAERPEGSISTLTIQRTEQRDSAMYRCASSSPGGVDSNQPQHFGDGTRLSIL.